The sequence of this T cell receptor beta chain was determined in a study of shared clonotypes between healthy human individuals. Genomic DNA per cell subset filled all wells of several immunoSEQ plates. Replicate PCRs from sorted subsets contained roughly 190 ng DNA, which is around 29,000 T cell genomes. Original processing notes: Owing to the provision of junction-only sequences devoid of quality scores by immunoSEQ, filtering differed. TCRdb's copy holds only in-frame clones and misses some; the assay was immunoSEQ multiplex PCR. Clonal size and the V and J genes are those of that table, whereas D and trimming came from the DNA. The sample shows 850,000 to 1,200,000 clones, more than 65% of them seen only once. Study observations and caveats: Naive subsets generally exceeded memory subsets in estimated richness.

This CDR3 has 14 amino acids. Germline assignment: CDR1 MNHEY and CDR2 SVGAGI. Trimming shortened V by 6 bases and J by 3 bases, and 12 bases separated the two germline ends. This clone was counted between two and nine times. Its target is not known. The rearrangement joins TRBV6-5 to TRBJ2-4, with a weak D call TRBD1 (5 bases). Sequences were obtained from memory CD4+ T cells sorted from blood. Documented subset: CD45RA-negative fraction. This TCR was sampled from a man in his late teens or twenties in good health. This chain's CDR3 is CASRTGQDKNIQYF. CDR3 nucleotides: TGTGCCAGCAGGACCGGACAAGACAAAAACATTCAGTACTTC.